The source of this TCR beta chain is a study of memory CD4+ T cells and cytomegalovirus serostatus. J gave up 3 bases and V 0 bases, and 8 bases lay outside the gene matches. Germline CDR1 is SGHNT and CDR2 is YYREEE (reference sequence). The CDR3 is 17 residues long. The sort gate was single viable CD3+CD4+CD8-CD45RO+ cells for memory CD4+ T cells. Here immunoSEQ multiplex PCR was the method, and the copy in TCRdb shows in-frame clones only, minus some. The data hold 35,000 to 45,000 clones, with around 84% observed a single time. Sample: memory CD4+ T cells from blood. The receptor was isolated from an adult in good health and CMV-seronegative. The chain combines TRBV5-4 with TRBJ2-2; 7 bases are a match to TRBD2. In DNA, the CDR3 is TGTGCCAGCAGCTTGGCTTCTACTGGGAGGGACACCGGGGAGCTGTTTTTT. Its protein product is CASSLASTGRDTGELFF.